This is a list of T cell receptor beta chains from one sample in a study of control samples from healthy donors and cancer patients. Only in-frame clones appear in the TCRdb table, and some are missing; sequencing was by immunoSEQ multiplex PCR. This table has approximately 69,000 clones, over 85% appearing once. Sequenced input: PBMCs. The origin of the receptors is a man in his fifties or sixties with colorectal cancer. Both conserved end residues are part of each CDR3. A D gene is named only where the DNA matches it firmly.

v_gene: TRBV7-9; j_gene: TRBJ2-7; d_gene: TRBD1; CDR3aa: CASSSSPGQGANEQYF
v_gene: TRBV7-3; j_gene: TRBJ2-4; d_gene: NA; CDR3aa: CASSPGRVSGKNIQYF
v_gene: TRBV19; j_gene: TRBJ2-5; d_gene: TRBD2; CDR3aa: CASREGTTYQETQYF
v_gene: TRBV7-2; j_gene: TRBJ2-1; d_gene: TRBD2; CDR3aa: CASSLITSGDNEQFF
v_gene: TRBV5-1; j_gene: TRBJ1-1; d_gene: NA; CDR3aa: CASSLSRRNTEAFF
v_gene: TRBV25-1; j_gene: TRBJ2-2; d_gene: NA; CDR3aa: CASDGRGRLGRTGELFF
v_gene: TRBV3-1/TRBV3-2; j_gene: TRBJ1-2; d_gene: TRBD1; CDR3aa: CASSKGQFGGYTF
v_gene: TRBV11-3; j_gene: TRBJ1-4; d_gene: TRBD1; CDR3aa: CASSLGQGSEKLFF
v_gene: TRBV5-1; j_gene: TRBJ2-3; d_gene: NA; CDR3aa: CASSPGFRDTQYF
v_gene: TRBV28; j_gene: TRBJ2-3; d_gene: TRBD1; CDR3aa: CASSLTGGTDTQYF
v_gene: TRBV9; j_gene: TRBJ1-5; d_gene: TRBD1; CDR3aa: CASSVGTGTSQPQHF
v_gene: TRBV27; j_gene: TRBJ1-4; d_gene: NA; CDR3aa: CASRFGDAEKLFF
v_gene: TRBV19; j_gene: TRBJ1-5; d_gene: NA; CDR3aa: CASSTHRERGNQPQHF
v_gene: TRBV10-3; j_gene: TRBJ2-7; d_gene: TRBD2; CDR3aa: CAISGTSGASYEQYF
v_gene: TRBV7-8; j_gene: TRBJ1-2; d_gene: NA; CDR3aa: CASSAADLGIKIVYTF
v_gene: TRBV28; j_gene: TRBJ2-1; d_gene: NA; CDR3aa: CASSLSSQVTFTYNEQFF
v_gene: TRBV7-2; j_gene: TRBJ2-2; d_gene: TRBD1; CDR3aa: CASSPDRGGGGELFF
v_gene: TRBV7-3; j_gene: TRBJ2-1; d_gene: TRBD1; CDR3aa: CASSLRTGESYNEQFF
v_gene: TRBV12-5; j_gene: TRBJ1-5; d_gene: NA; CDR3aa: CASGLTGLPAGQPQHF
v_gene: TRBV7-2; j_gene: TRBJ1-5; d_gene: NA; CDR3aa: CASSLGPSPGQPQHF
v_gene: TRBV10-2; j_gene: TRBJ1-1; d_gene: NA; CDR3aa: CASTNPGRAEAFF
v_gene: TRBV19; j_gene: TRBJ1-1; d_gene: NA; CDR3aa: CASNMGTRVNTEAFF
v_gene: TRBV6-5; j_gene: TRBJ1-1; d_gene: TRBD1; CDR3aa: CASTRQGNTEAFF
v_gene: TRBV6-5; j_gene: TRBJ2-7; d_gene: TRBD1; CDR3aa: CASRRWGQGVLEQYF
v_gene: TRBV5-6; j_gene: TRBJ2-2; d_gene: NA; CDR3aa: CASSLTRNTGELFF
v_gene: TRBV7-2; j_gene: TRBJ1-6; d_gene: NA; CDR3aa: CASSLTSSYNSPLHF
v_gene: TRBV4-1; j_gene: TRBJ2-2; d_gene: NA; CDR3aa: CASSTTAAGELFF
v_gene: TRBV5-6; j_gene: TRBJ2-3; d_gene: NA; CDR3aa: CASSFGGLQTDTQYF
v_gene: TRBV28; j_gene: TRBJ1-5; d_gene: NA; CDR3aa: CASSLGGGIQPQHF
v_gene: TRBV9; j_gene: TRBJ1-6; d_gene: TRBD1; CDR3aa: CASSAPLPGAGGYSPLHF
v_gene: TRBV6-2/TRBV6-3; j_gene: TRBJ1-5; d_gene: NA; CDR3aa: CASSLPGRGSNQPQHF
v_gene: TRBV9; j_gene: TRBJ2-7; d_gene: TRBD1; CDR3aa: CASSVPPGQGSHEQYF
v_gene: TRBV11-1; j_gene: TRBJ1-4; d_gene: NA; CDR3aa: CASSPFGANEKLFF
v_gene: TRBV27; j_gene: TRBJ1-5; d_gene: NA; CDR3aa: CASSEGNRGNQPQHF
v_gene: TRBV7-2; j_gene: TRBJ1-2; d_gene: NA; CDR3aa: CASSLGGEGVGYTF
v_gene: TRBV6-5; j_gene: TRBJ2-5; d_gene: NA; CDR3aa: CASSYSGYQETQYF
v_gene: TRBV12-3/TRBV12-4; j_gene: TRBJ1-2; d_gene: NA; CDR3aa: CASSFTLSYGYTF
v_gene: TRBV5-1; j_gene: TRBJ1-4; d_gene: NA; CDR3aa: CASSLLAASNEKLFF
v_gene: TRBV4-1; j_gene: TRBJ2-1; d_gene: TRBD2; CDR3aa: CASSRLAGTTSNEQFF
v_gene: TRBV5-1; j_gene: TRBJ2-1; d_gene: TRBD2; CDR3aa: CASSWSGGANNEQFF
v_gene: TRBV20-1; j_gene: TRBJ1-6; d_gene: TRBD1; CDR3aa: CSASRTGINSPLHF
v_gene: TRBV18; j_gene: TRBJ2-7; d_gene: NA; CDR3aa: CASSRETGDLKF
v_gene: TRBV6-4; j_gene: TRBJ2-3; d_gene: TRBD2; CDR3aa: CASSVTSGGTDTQYF
v_gene: TRBV19; j_gene: TRBJ2-1; d_gene: NA; CDR3aa: CASSRGGSSSYNEQFF
v_gene: TRBV7-6; j_gene: TRBJ1-3; d_gene: TRBD1; CDR3aa: CASSLRKGTGVSGNTIYF
v_gene: TRBV5-8; j_gene: TRBJ2-1; d_gene: TRBD2; CDR3aa: CASSLGAGGHNEQFF
v_gene: TRBV5-1; j_gene: TRBJ2-3; d_gene: NA; CDR3aa: CASSKDPSTDTQYF
v_gene: TRBV24-1; j_gene: TRBJ2-3; d_gene: TRBD2; CDR3aa: CATSDSQAGHTDTQYF
v_gene: TRBV27; j_gene: TRBJ1-5; d_gene: NA; CDR3aa: CASSYKGLLNQPQHF
v_gene: TRBV7-9; j_gene: TRBJ1-2; d_gene: NA; CDR3aa: CASSLAQELFYGYTF
v_gene: TRBV9; j_gene: TRBJ1-4; d_gene: NA; CDR3aa: CASSHPGRDNEKLFF
v_gene: TRBV30; j_gene: TRBJ1-6; d_gene: TRBD1; CDR3aa: CAWRGQGRSPLHF
v_gene: TRBV3-1/TRBV3-2; j_gene: TRBJ1-5; d_gene: TRBD1; CDR3aa: CASSQTGGGQPQHF
v_gene: TRBV5-6; j_gene: TRBJ2-3; d_gene: TRBD1; CDR3aa: CASNAQGASTDTQYF
v_gene: TRBV11-2; j_gene: TRBJ2-4; d_gene: TRBD2; CDR3aa: CASRRTSGITGGIQYF
v_gene: TRBV7-2; j_gene: TRBJ2-7; d_gene: TRBD2; CDR3aa: CASSLTAGLSSYEQYF